This entry features one TCR beta chain sequence. This entry is derived from a study of T-cell reconstitution after alpha-beta-depleted transplantation in children. For TCRbeta, the library was prepared with unique molecular identifiers. MiXCR, applied by TCRdb to the PCR reads, yields one record per CDR3 protein. This sample yields 400,000 to 500,000 distinct CDR3 sequences, of which approximately 11% are seen a single time; approximately 5% belongs to the top ten. V dropped 5 bases and J dropped 4; count of bases not matched to a gene: 6. The CDR3 totals 15 residues. The germline CDR1 and CDR2 sequences are SGHAT and FQNNGV.

This sequence originates from a human donor who donated a stem cell graft to a child with acute myeloid leukemia. Sample: PBMCs from the stem cell graft donor, taken from the stem cell graft. The gene calls are TRBV11-2 and TRBJ2-1, with 9 bases aligning to TRBD1. The CDR3 here is CASSVPGQGYNEQFF. DNA for the CDR3: TGTGCCAGCAGCGTACCGGGACAGGGATACAATGAGCAGTTCTTC. The entire variable domain, with the rest obtained from reference TRBV11-2 and TRBJ2-1, is as follows: EAGVAQSPRYKIIEKRQSVAFWCNPISGHATLYWYQQILGQGPKLLIQFQNNGVVDDSQLPKDRFSAERLKGVDSTLKIQPAKLEDSAVYLCASSVPGQGYNEQFFGPGTRLTVL.